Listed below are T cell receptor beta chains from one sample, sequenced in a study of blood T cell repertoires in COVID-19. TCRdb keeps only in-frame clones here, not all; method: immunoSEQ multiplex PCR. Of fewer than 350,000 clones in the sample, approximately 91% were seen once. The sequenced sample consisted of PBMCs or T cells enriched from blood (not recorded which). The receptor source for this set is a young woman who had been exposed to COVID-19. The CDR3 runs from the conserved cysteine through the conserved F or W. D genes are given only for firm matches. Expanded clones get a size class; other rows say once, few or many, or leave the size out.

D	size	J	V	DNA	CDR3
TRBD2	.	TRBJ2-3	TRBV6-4	TGTGCCAGCAGTGCCAGCGGGGGGGATACGCAGTATTTT	CASSASGGDTQYF
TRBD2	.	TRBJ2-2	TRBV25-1	TGTGCCAGCAGTGAACCGCCTAGCGGGAGAACCACCGGGGAGCTGTTTTTT	CASSEPPSGRTTGELFF
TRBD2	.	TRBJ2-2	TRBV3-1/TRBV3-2	TGTGCCAGCAGCCAACCGGGACTAGCGGGAGTCGGGGAGCTGTTTTTT	CASSQPGLAGVGELFF
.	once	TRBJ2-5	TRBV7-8	TGTGCCAGCAGCACCGGGACAAACCAAGAGACCCAGTACTTC	CASSTGTNQETQYF
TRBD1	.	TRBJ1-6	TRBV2	TGTGCCAGCAGGGACTCCGGGACAGGCTTCGGGTCACCCCTCCACTTT	CASRDSGTGFGSPLHF
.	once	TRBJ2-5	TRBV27	TGTGCCAGCAGTTCCGCGACACCAGACCAAGAGACCCAGTACTTC	CASSSATPDQETQYF
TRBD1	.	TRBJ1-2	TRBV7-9	TGTGCCAGCGCCTCCACGGGGGGACAGGAACATTCTAACTATGGCTACACCTTC	CASASTGGQEHSNYGYTF
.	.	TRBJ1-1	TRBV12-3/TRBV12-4	TGTGCCAGCAGTTACAGGATCACTGAAGCTTTCTTT	CASSYRITEAFF
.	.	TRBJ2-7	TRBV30	TGTGCCTGGACTCAGGGGACCTACGAGCAGTACTTC	CAWTQGTYEQYF
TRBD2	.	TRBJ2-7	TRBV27	TGTGCCAGCACTCAATCCGGGACTACGACCTACGAGCAGTACTTC	CASTQSGTTTYEQYF
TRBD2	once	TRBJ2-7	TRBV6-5	TGTGCCAGCAGTTACCGGGGCGGGAGTCCCTACGAGCAGTACTTC	CASSYRGGSPYEQYF
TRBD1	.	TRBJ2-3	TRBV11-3	TGTGCCAGCAGCTCGCGGACAGGGGGCACAGATACGCAGTATTTT	CASSSRTGGTDTQYF
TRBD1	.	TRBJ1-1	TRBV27	TGTGCCAGCAGTCCAGGACAGGTGAACACTGAAGCTTTCTTT	CASSPGQVNTEAFF
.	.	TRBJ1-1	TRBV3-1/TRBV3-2	TGTGCCAGCAGCTACATACAGGGAGAGACTGAAGCTTTCTTT	CASSYIQGETEAFF
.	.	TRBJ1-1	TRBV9	TGTGCCAGCAGCGTAGGAGACAAAAAGAACACTGAAGCTTTCTTT	CASSVGDKKNTEAFF
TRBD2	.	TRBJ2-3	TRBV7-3	TGTGCCAGCAGCTCGAAGACTAGCGGGATCACAGATACGCAGTATTTT	CASSSKTSGITDTQYF
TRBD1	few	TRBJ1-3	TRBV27	TGTGCCAGCAGTCGGACAGGGGTCCCTGGAAACACCATATATTTT	CASSRTGVPGNTIYF
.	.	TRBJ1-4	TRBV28	TGTGCCAGCAAGCCAAGGGGGAAAACTGACTCTGTCACTAATGAAAAACTGTTTTTT	CASKPRGKTDSVTNEKLFF
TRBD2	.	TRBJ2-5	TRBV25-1	TGTGCCAGCAGTGAATATGGCGGGAGTCGAGAGACCCAGTACTTC	CASSEYGGSRETQYF
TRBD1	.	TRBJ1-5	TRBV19	TGTGCCAGTAGTATCGGGCAGGGGGCCGGGCCCCAGCATTTT	CASSIGQGAGPQHF
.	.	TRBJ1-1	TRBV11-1	TGTGCCAGCAGCCCAGGTCAGGGTTGGAGCACTGAAGCTTTCTTT	CASSPGQGWSTEAFF
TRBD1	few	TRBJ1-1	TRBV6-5	TGTGCCAGCAGCCCAACACAGGGGGTGGTCACTGAAGCTTTCTTT	CASSPTQGVVTEAFF
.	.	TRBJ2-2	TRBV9	TGTGCCAGCAGCGTCACCGAGGCAGCGAACGGGGAGCTGTTTTTT	CASSVTEAANGELFF
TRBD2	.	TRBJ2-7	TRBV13	TGTGCCAGCAGCTCACGGGGAGGGGTAAACGAGCAGTACTTC	CASSSRGGVNEQYF
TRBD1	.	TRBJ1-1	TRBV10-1	TGCGCCAGCAGCCAAAGGACAGGGGCCGGGGGAACTGAAGCTTTCTTT	CASSQRTGAGGTEAFF
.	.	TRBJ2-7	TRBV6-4	TGTGCCAGCAGTGACCCTCGGCGGGCCGATAATGACGAGCAGTACTTC	CASSDPRRADNDEQYF
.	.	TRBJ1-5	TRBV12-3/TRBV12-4	TGTGCCAGCAGTCCTCGGGGCAATCAGCCCCAGCATTTT	CASSPRGNQPQHF
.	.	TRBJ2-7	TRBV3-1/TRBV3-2	TGTGCCAGCAGCCAAGATCCGGCAGGGTTCAGCTACGAGCAGTACTTC	CASSQDPAGFSYEQYF
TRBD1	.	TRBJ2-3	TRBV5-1	TGCGCCAGCAGCGGACCGATAGACAGGGCTGTAGATACGCAGTATTTT	CASSGPIDRAVDTQYF
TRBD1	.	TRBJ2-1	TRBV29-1	TGCAGCGTTAGAACAGGGGACCTCTACAATGAGCAGTTCTTC	CSVRTGDLYNEQFF
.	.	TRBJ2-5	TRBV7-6	TGTGCCAGCAGCTCGGAGGGGGGGGCGAGGGAGACCCAGTACTTC	CASSSEGGARETQYF
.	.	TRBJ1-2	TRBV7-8	TGTGCCAGCAGCTTAGCGGGGGGGCTAGACTATGGCTACACCTTC	CASSLAGGLDYGYTF
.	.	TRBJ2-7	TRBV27	TGTGCCAGCAGAAGGGGTGGCCTAGGCTACGAGCAGTACTTC	CASRRGGLGYEQYF
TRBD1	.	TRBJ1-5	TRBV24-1	TGTGCCACCAGTGACCCCAGGACAGGACATCAGCCCCAGCATTTT	CATSDPRTGHQPQHF
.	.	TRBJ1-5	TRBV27	TGTGCCAGCAGTTCTCTTAGCGGAGGTCCCCTCGGAACGAACAATCAGCCCCAGCATTTT	CASSSLSGGPLGTNNQPQHF
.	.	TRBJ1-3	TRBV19	TGTGCCAGTAGCCGACAGAGCTCTGGAAACACCATATATTTT	CASSRQSSGNTIYF
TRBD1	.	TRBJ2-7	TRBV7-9	TGTGCCAGCAGCCAACTGGGACAGGGCTCCTACGAGCAGTACTTC	CASSQLGQGSYEQYF
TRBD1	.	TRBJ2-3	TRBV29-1	TGCAGCGCTCGACGGGCAGGGGGAGATACGCAGTATTTT	CSARRAGGDTQYF
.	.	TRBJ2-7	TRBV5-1	TGCGCCAGCAGTAGAAGAGGCTACGAGCAGTACTTC	CASSRRGYEQYF
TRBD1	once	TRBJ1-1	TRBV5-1	TGCGCCAGCAGCGAGGACAGGGGCGTTAACACTGAAGCTTTCTTT	CASSEDRGVNTEAFF
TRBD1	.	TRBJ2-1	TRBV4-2	TGTGCCAGCAGCCAGTTGCTCGCTTCCGGGACAGGGGACTACAATGAGCAGTTCTTC	CASSQLLASGTGDYNEQFF
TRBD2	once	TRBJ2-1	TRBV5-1	TGCGCCAGCAGCTTGGAGGTTGCGGGACTAGCGGGCGGTGAGCAGTTCTTC	CASSLEVAGLAGGEQFF
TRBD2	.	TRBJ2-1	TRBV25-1	TGTGCCAGCAGTGACCGGACTAGCGGGAGAGGGGGTGAGCAGTTCTTC	CASSDRTSGRGGEQFF